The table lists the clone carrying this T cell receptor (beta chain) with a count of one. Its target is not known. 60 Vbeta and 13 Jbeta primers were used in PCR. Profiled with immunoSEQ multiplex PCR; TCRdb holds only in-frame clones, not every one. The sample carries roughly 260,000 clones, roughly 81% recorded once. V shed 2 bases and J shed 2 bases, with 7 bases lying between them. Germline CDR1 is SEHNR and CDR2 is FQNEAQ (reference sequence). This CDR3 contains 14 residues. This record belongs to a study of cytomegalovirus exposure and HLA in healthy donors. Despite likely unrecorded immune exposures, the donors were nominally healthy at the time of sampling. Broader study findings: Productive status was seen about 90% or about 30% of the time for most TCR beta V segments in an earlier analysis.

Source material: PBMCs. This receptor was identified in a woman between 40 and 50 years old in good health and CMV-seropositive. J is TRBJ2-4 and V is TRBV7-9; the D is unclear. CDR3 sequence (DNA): TGTGCCAGCAGCTTATCACAAACCAAAAACATTCAGTACTTC. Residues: CASSLSQTKNIQYF.